The 32 T cell receptor beta chains in this list originate from one sample, sequenced in a study of chemoradiotherapy in HPV16-positive cancers. Clones were sequenced by immunoSEQ multiplex PCR, and TCRdb holds only the in-frame ones, with some missing. The sample lists roughly 32,000 clones, roughly nine tenths occurring once. The material was blood, obtained from a patient who underwent chemoradiotherapy. The receptors were gathered from a human donor with HPV-associated anogenital cancer.

This clone was seen once. The J gene is TRBJ1-5, the V gene TRBV11-2, with D possibly matching TRBD1 (5 bases). CDR3 length: 13 residues. The V and J ends lost 6 bases and 7 bases respectively, with 13 bases between them. Per the germline V gene, CDR1 is SGHAT and CDR2 is FQNNGV. CDR3 loop: CASRGGAAQPQHF. For the CDR3, the DNA is TGTGCCAGCAGAGGAGGGGCCGCCCAGCCCCAGCATTTT.

V usage is TRBV2 and J usage is TRBJ1-3; no firm D call. The CDR3 loop spans 14 amino acids. Between the trimmed V and J ends, which lost 7 bases and 0 bases, there was a span of 10 bases. CDR1 SNHLY and CDR2 FYNNEI come from the germline V gene. CDR3 nucleotide sequence: TGTGCCAGCACCCTGGAGAGCTCTGGAAACACCATATATTTT. Protein product: CASTLESSGNTIYF.

The J gene is TRBJ1-5, the V gene TRBV7-8; D ambiguous. In germline, CDR1 is SGHVS, CDR2 FQNEAQ. The CDR3 sequence is 13 residues long. V was cut by 2 bases and J by 0 bases, with 2 bases left in between. CDR3 sequence reads: CASSLSSNQPQHF. The DNA of the CDR3 is TGTGCCAGCAGCTTAAGTAGCAATCAGCCCCAGCATTTT. Full variable domain (remainder filled in from reference TRBV7-8 and TRBJ1-5): GAGVSQSPRYKVAKRGQDVALRCDPISGHVSLFWYQQALGQGPEFLTYFQNEAQLDKSGLPSDRFFAERPEGSVSTLKIQRTQQEDSAVYLCASSLSSNQPQHFGDGTRLSIL.

V is TRBV19 and J is TRBJ1-1, with D uncertain. CDR3 length equals 13 residues. Trimming shortened V by 10 bases and J by 1 base, and 13 bases separated the two germline ends. Germline CDR1 and CDR2: LNHDA and SQIVND (reference sequence). The CDR3 DNA sequence: TGTGCCACGAGTGCCAGAGAGAACACTGAAGCTTTCTTT. The encoded protein is CATSARENTEAFF.

The chain carries TRBV7-9 and TRBJ2-3; D may correspond to TRBD1 or TRBD2 (6 bases each). Per the germline V gene, CDR1 is SEHNR and CDR2 is FQNEAQ (reference sequence). The CDR3 loop spans 15 amino acids. Trimming cost V 0 bases and J 4 bases, with 11 bases left between them. As DNA, the CDR3 is TGTGCCAGCAGCTTAGCGCTGGGGGGCCCAGATACGCAGTATTTT. This gives the protein CASSLALGGPDTQYF. The complete variable domain, with remaining parts taken from reference TRBV7-9 and TRBJ2-3, reads DTGVSQNPRHKITKRGQNVTFRCDPISEHNRLYWYRQTLGQGPEFLTYFQNEAQLEKSRLLSDRFSAERPKGSFSTLEIQRTEQGDSAMYLCASSLALGGPDTQYFGPGTRLTVL.

This clone is a singleton in its sample. At one end the junction does not follow the germline gene, possibly because of a read error. This sample includes further DNA sequences coding for the same CDR3. J is TRBJ2-1 and V is TRBV19, with 8 bases identical to TRBD1. The length of the CDR3 is 14 residues. In germline, CDR1 is LNHDA, CDR2 SQIVND (reference sequence). The DNA of the CDR3 is TGTGCCAGTAGCCGGACAGGGCCCTATAATGAGCAGTTCTTC. This gives the protein CASSRTGPYNEQFF.

This clone was recorded only once. CDR3 nucleotides: TGTGCCTGGAGTGCCTCGCGAGGACTAGCTCCCCAAGAGACCCAGTACTTC. Its translation is CAWSASRGLAPQETQYF. The chain carries TRBV30 and TRBJ2-5; TRBD2 agrees at 8 bases. CDR1 GTSNPN and CDR2 SVGIG come from the germline V gene (reference sequence). The CDR3 has 17 residues. After removal of 1 base from V and 1 base from J, the junction contained 11 bases not matched to a gene.

This clone showed up just a few times. The genes are TRBV6-1 and TRBJ2-7, with TRBD1 matching over 7 bases. CDR3 length equals 12 residues. Germline V gene lookup returns CDR1 MNHNS and CDR2 SASEGT. V gave up 8 bases and J gave up 6 bases; unmatched junction bases: 7. DNA for the CDR3: TGTGCCAGCTGGGCCGCAGGGGGCGAGCAGTACTTC. The encoded protein is CASWAAGGEQYF.

The chain uses TRBV5-6 and TRBJ2-2, with D possibly called TRBD1 or TRBD2 (5 bases each). This CDR3 comprises 16 residues. Germline V lookup: CDR1 SGHDT, CDR2 YYEEEE. V lost 0 bases to trimming and J lost 4 bases, with 13 bases between them. The CDR3 region is CASSLVKGRSTGELFF. The CDR3 bases are TGTGCCAGCAGCTTGGTGAAGGGACGCAGCACCGGGGAGCTGTTTTTT.

J is TRBJ2-5 and V is TRBV11-2, with a weak D call TRBD2 (6 bases). Germline assignment: CDR1 SGHAT and CDR2 FQNNGV. This CDR3 region has 16 residues. V lost 4 bases, J lost 1 base, and 16 bases lay in between. CDR3 region: CASSSRGAGFQETQYF. DNA of the CDR3: TGTGCCAGCAGCTCCCGGGGTGCGGGGTTCCAAGAGACCCAGTACTTC.

V usage is TRBV7-2 and J usage is TRBJ2-2, with 8 positions matching TRBD2. CDR1 SGHTA and CDR2 FQGNSA come from the germline V gene. This CDR3 has 14 residues. J lost 7 bases, V lost 6 bases, and 7 bases had no gene match. The CDR3 loop is CASSFKRENGELFF. CDR3 DNA: TGTGCCAGCAGTTTCAAGCGGGAGAACGGGGAGCTGTTTTTT.

V gene TRBV21-1 combines with J gene TRBJ2-7; TRBD1, as called in the table, went unchecked against the DNA. TRBV21-1 is a recognized pseudogene. The CDR3 contains 17 residues. The CDR3 reads CASSKVQYRSSSYEQYF. The CDR3 DNA reads as TGTGCCAGCAGCAAAGTTCAGTACAGATCGAGCTCCTACGAGCAGTACTTC.

The chain combines TRBV6-5 with TRBJ1-6; 10 bases fit TRBD1. Germline V CDR1 and CDR2: MNHEY, SVGAGI. Trimming took 6 bases from V and 7 from J; bases not matched to a gene: 0. The CDR3 is 13 amino acids. For the CDR3, the DNA is TGTGCCAGCAGGGGACAGGGGAATTCACCCCTCCACTTT. It specifies CASRGQGNSPLHF.

CDR3 loop: CASSQEGTGGYTF. In DNA, the CDR3 is TGTGCCAGCAGCCAAGAAGGGACAGGGGGCTACACCTTC. V gene TRBV4-2 combines with J gene TRBJ1-2, with 9 bases matching TRBD1. Germline V CDR1 and CDR2: LGHNA, YNFKEQ. V was clipped by 0 bases and J by 8 bases; unmatched bases: 1. The length of the CDR3 is 13 residues.

This clone came up once. This chain joins TRBV2 and TRBJ2-7; 14 bases agree with TRBD2. V lost 7 bases and J lost 0; bases outside the gene matches: 8. From germline, CDR1 is SNHLY and CDR2 FYNNEI. This CDR3 has 17 amino acids. CDR3 in amino acids: CASIPGLAGESSYEQYF. The CDR3 nucleotides read TGTGCCAGCATTCCGGGACTAGCGGGGGAAAGCTCCTACGAGCAGTACTTC.

This clone showed up just once. CDR3 in DNA: TGTGCCAGCAGTCCGACAGGGGATCAGCCCCAGCATTTT. Translating gives CASSPTGDQPQHF. The chain employs TRBV6-6 and TRBJ1-5; 8 nucleotides line up with TRBD1. Germline trimming cut 5 bases from V and 5 bases from J; bases unmatched to any gene: 2. This CDR3 is built from 13 residues. From germline, CDR1 is MNHNY and CDR2 SVGAGI (reference sequence).

This clone has only one observation. CDR3 protein: CASSLAQTGAGANVLTF. The CDR3 DNA follows: TGTGCCAGCAGCTTAGCCCAGACAGGGGCCGGGGCCAACGTCCTGACTTTC. V and J are TRBV7-2 and TRBJ2-6, with 8 bases lining up with TRBD1. The CDR3 covers 17 residues. Losses at the gene ends were 0 bases for V and 4 bases for J; bases not matched to a gene: 5. Germline CDR1 is SGHTA and CDR2 is FQGNSA.

The chain uses TRBV11-2 and TRBJ2-5; D may match TRBD1 or TRBD2 (5 bases each). V lost 0 bases and J lost 5, with 10 bases in between. The CDR3 runs to 14 residues. Germline loops: CDR1 SGHAT, CDR2 FQNNGV. CDR3 loop: CASSLDSWGETQYF. CDR3 nucleotides: TGTGCCAGCAGCTTAGACTCCTGGGGGGAGACCCAGTACTTC.

The V and J genes are TRBV6-6 and TRBJ1-5, with 10 bases fitting TRBD1. CDR3 length equals 16 residues. Looked up from germline, CDR1 is MNHNY and CDR2 is SVGAGI (reference sequence). Trimming cost V 0 bases and J 7 bases; bases outside gene matches: 6. CDR3 coding DNA: TGTGCCAGCAGTTACTCGATTGGGACAGGGGAACAGCCCCAGCATTTT. As protein: CASSYSIGTGEQPQHF.

The rearrangement uses TRBV30 and TRBJ2-7; tentatively, D is TRBD2 (6 bases). V dropped 0 bases and J dropped 4 bases, with 16 bases sitting between them. Germline V CDR1 and CDR2: GTSNPN, SVGIG (reference sequence). The CDR3 consists of 15 residues. The CDR3, as DNA: TGTGCCTGGAGTGTTAGAACTAGCCGCGTGTACGAGCAGTACTTC. This codes for CAWSVRTSRVYEQYF.

The CDR3 DNA reads TGTGCCACCTCGAGGGAGGGAAACACTGAAGCTTTCTTT. Translating gives CATSREGNTEAFF. The chain has TRBV6-1 and TRBJ1-1, with D unclear. V was cut by 10 bases and J by 2 bases, with 14 bases left in between. The CDR3 loop spans 13 amino acids. Germline loops: CDR1 MNHNS, CDR2 SASEGT.

V and J are TRBV6-1 and TRBJ1-2; TRBD1 matches at 9 bases. The germline CDR1 and CDR2 sequences are MNHNS and SASEGT. This CDR3 spans 15 amino acids. V shed 7 bases, J shed 1 base, and the junction held 7 bases outside the gene matches. Written as DNA, the CDR3 is TGTGCCAGCAACAACAGGGGGCAGATTAACTATGGCTACACCTTC. It is translated as CASNNRGQINYGYTF.

This rearrangement joins TRBV2 to TRBJ2-7; D gene uncertain. V lost 4 bases to trimming and J lost 7 bases, with 14 bases between them. CDR1 SNHLY and CDR2 FYNNEI come from the germline V gene. The CDR3 consists of 13 residues. The CDR3 is CASSVLHSAEQYF. CDR3 sequence (DNA): TGTGCCAGCAGTGTATTGCATTCTGCGGAGCAGTACTTC.

Remarks on this clone: Other nucleotide sequences from this sample produce the same CDR3. The CDR3 here is CASSRGGQGTGELFF. Written as DNA, the CDR3 is TGCGCCAGCAGCCGCGGGGGGCAGGGGACCGGGGAGCTGTTTTTT. This chain joins TRBV4-1 and TRBJ2-2; 8 bases are shared with TRBD2. The CDR3 extends over 15 amino acids. Germline trimming cut 4 bases from V and 5 bases from J; bases unmatched to any gene: 6. Germline CDR1 MGHRA, CDR2 YSYEKL.

The chain combines TRBV7-8 with TRBJ2-3; unclear D gene. The CDR3 is 14 amino acids. Trimming stripped 1 base from V and 2 bases from J, with 7 bases between. Germline V gene sequence: CDR1 SGHVS, CDR2 FQNEAQ. This chain's CDR3 is CASSLGAYTDTQYF. The CDR3 DNA reads TGTGCCAGCAGCTTAGGGGCTTACACAGATACGCAGTATTTT. Full variable domain (remainder filled in from reference TRBV7-8 and TRBJ2-3): GAGVSQSPRYKVAKRGQDVALRCDPISGHVSLFWYQQALGQGPEFLTYFQNEAQLDKSGLPSDRFFAERPEGSVSTLKIQRTQQEDSAVYLCASSLGAYTDTQYFGPGTRLTVL.

The chain carries TRBV9 and TRBJ1-1; D is uncertain. V gave up 0 bases and J gave up 4 bases, with 10 bases separating them. The CDR3 extends over 14 amino acids. Germline-derived CDR1 and CDR2 are SGDLS and YYNGEE. The DNA for the CDR3 is TGTGCCAGCAGCGTAGGGAGGAGGACCACTGAAGCTTTCTTT. It encodes CASSVGRRTTEAFF. The variable domain in full, with the rest retrieved from reference TRBV9 and TRBJ1-1, is DSGVTQTPKHLITATGQRVTLRCSPRSGDLSVYWYQQSLDQGLQFLIQYYNGEERAKGNILERFSAQQFPDLHSELNLSSLELGDSALYFCASSVGRRTTEAFFGQGTRLTVV.

The genes are TRBV9 and TRBJ1-5; no reliable D call. Between the trimmed V and J ends, which lost 5 bases and 1 base, there was a span of 7 bases. This CDR3 is built from 13 residues. Germline-derived CDR1 and CDR2 are SGDLS and YYNGEE. Written as DNA, the CDR3 is TGTGCCAGCAGAGGAATAAGCAATCAGCCCCAGCATTTT. Translation gives CASRGISNQPQHF.

This clone was picked up one time. This sequence joins TRBV6-1 and TRBJ2-3; 7 bases map to TRBD2. This CDR3 contains 16 residues. Looked up from germline, CDR1 is MNHNS and CDR2 is SASEGT. Trimming at V came to 3 bases and at J to 1 base, leaving 7 bases not matched to a gene. The CDR3 DNA follows: TGTGCCAGCAGTGATCCGGGGGGACCCCGCACAGATACGCAGTATTTT. Translation gives CASSDPGGPRTDTQYF.

This rearrangement joins TRBV6-6 to TRBJ2-7, with D perhaps matching TRBD1 or TRBD2 (5 bases each). V dropped 0 bases and J dropped 7 bases, with 16 bases sitting between them. The CDR3 has 15 residues. CDR1 MNHNY and CDR2 SVGAGI come from the germline V gene (reference sequence). CDR3 DNA sequence: TGTGCCAGCAGTTACTCGAGGGGCTCGAATGCAGAGCAGTACTTC. Translating it yields CASSYSRGSNAEQYF.

V usage is TRBV27 and J usage is TRBJ2-3; D possibly uses TRBD1 or TRBD2 (5 bases each). The CDR3 length is 12 residues. Germline V gives CDR1 MNHEY, CDR2 SMNVEV (reference sequence). V shed 2 bases and J shed 10 bases, with 10 bases lying between them. This CDR3 reads CASSLPRGAQYF. The DNA for the CDR3 is TGTGCCAGCAGTTTACCCCGAGGGGCGCAGTATTTT.

The chain recombines TRBV6-5 with TRBJ1-2; 7 nucleotides agree with TRBD1. V lost 4 bases to trimming and J lost 8 bases; unmatched junction nucleotides: 10. Germline values: CDR1 MNHEY, CDR2 SVGAGI. There are 14 residues in the CDR3. The CDR3 region is CASSSPTGDWGYTF. The CDR3, as DNA: TGTGCCAGCAGTTCCCCTACAGGGGATTGGGGCTACACCTTC.

This rearrangement joins TRBV5-5 to TRBJ2-1; no definite D call. Germline CDR1 is SGHKS and CDR2 is YYEKEE (reference sequence). V was pared by 4 bases and J by 8 bases, with 13 bases between. The CDR3 loop spans 13 amino acids. The CDR3 DNA reads TGTGCCAGCAGCCAGACCCCCGCCGATGAGCAGTTCTTC. Translating gives CASSQTPADEQFF.